Each of the 18 T cell receptor beta chains below was sequenced from the same sample in a study of shared clonotypes between healthy human individuals. Some clones are missing from TCRdb's copy, which holds only in-frame ones; the method was immunoSEQ multiplex PCR. The repertoire holds millions of clones, approximately 92% seen once, with around 0.14% in the top ten. The sample comprised naive CD4+ T cells sorted from blood. Subset described: CD45RA+ positively selected. These receptors all stem from a man between 18 and 35 years old in good health.

On this clone itself: Other DNA sequences in this sample translate to the same CDR3. The chain is built from TRBV5-4 and TRBJ2-3; tentatively, D is TRBD1 (6 bases). Germline V CDR1 and CDR2: SGHNT, YYREEE (reference sequence). Trimming left V 3 bases short and J 4 bases short, with 9 bases between. The CDR3 is made up of 13 amino acids. The CDR3 region is CASSSSGADTQYF. The DNA for the CDR3 is TGTGCCAGCAGCTCCTCAGGGGCAGATACGCAGTATTTT.

The chain couples TRBV9 to TRBJ2-2; maybe TRBD1 (6 bases). Between the trimmed V and J ends, which lost 0 bases and 1 base, there was a span of 13 bases. The CDR3 covers 17 residues. The germline V gene encodes CDR1 SGDLS and CDR2 YYNGEE. As DNA, the CDR3 is TGTGCCAGCAGCGTAGCTCCGACAGGAAAGAACACCGGGGAGCTGTTTTTT. This codes for CASSVAPTGKNTGELFF.

The rearrangement links TRBV10-1 to TRBJ2-3, with 7 bases matching TRBD2. The CDR3 sequence is 13 residues long. CDR1 is WNHNN and CDR2 is SYGVQD in the germline V gene (reference sequence). V gave up 7 bases and J gave up 2 bases; unmatched junction bases: 3. The CDR3 bases are TGCGCCAGCACAGCGGGGTACACAGATACGCAGTATTTT. This translates into CASTAGYTDTQYF.

V and J are TRBV30 and TRBJ2-3, with 12 bases matching TRBD1. The germline gives CDR1 GTSNPN, CDR2 SVGIG (reference sequence). Trimming took 4 bases from V and 2 from J; bases not matched to a gene: 10. The CDR3 has 17 residues. CDR3: CAWTEGGQGAPTDTQYF. For the CDR3, the DNA is TGTGCCTGGACCGAGGGGGGACAGGGGGCTCCCACAGATACGCAGTATTTT.

The chain links TRBV15 to TRBJ2-1, with 9 positions matching TRBD2. The ends lost 3 bases at V and 6 bases at J; junction bases unmatched: 3. CDR3 length: 14 residues. Germline V gives CDR1 LNHNV, CDR2 YYDKDF (reference sequence). The CDR3 region has the DNA TGTGCCACCAGCAGGCGGGAGGGTAGCAATGAGCAGTTCTTC. The encoded protein is CATSRREGSNEQFF. The full variable domain, in which reference TRBV15 and TRBJ2-1 provide the parts outside the CDR3, is DAMVIQNPRYQVTQFGKPVTLSCSQTLNHNVMYWYQQKSSQAPKLLFHYYDKDFNNEADTPDNFQSRRPNTSFCFLDIRSPGLGDTAMYLCATSRREGSNEQFFGPGTRLTVL.

The CDR3 loop is CASSLSGGYGYTF. For the CDR3, the DNA is TGTGCCAGCAGCTTATCAGGGGGATATGGCTACACCTTC. The chain joins TRBV13 to TRBJ1-2, with 7 bases that match TRBD1. Germline assignment: CDR1 PRHDT and CDR2 FYEKMQ (reference sequence). The CDR3 is 13 amino acids. J was trimmed by 5 bases and V by 2 bases; bases with no gene match: 2. The complete variable domain, with remaining parts taken from reference TRBV13 and TRBJ1-2, reads AAGVIQSPRHLIKEKRETATLKCYPIPRHDTVYWYQQGPGQDPQFLISFYEKMQSDKGSIPDRFSAQQFSDYHSELNMSSLELGDSALYFCASSLSGGYGYTFGSGTRLTVV.

The rearrangement links TRBV7-9 to TRBJ1-6; no clear D. CDR1 is SEHNR and CDR2 is FQNEAQ in the germline V gene (reference sequence). The CDR3 covers 15 residues. The V end lost 1 base, the J end lost 10 bases, and 14 bases lay between the germline ends. CDR3 in amino acids: CASSLVGEGGSPLHF. In DNA, the CDR3 is TGTGCCAGCAGCTTAGTAGGCGAGGGCGGGTCACCCCTCCACTTT. Full variable domain (outside the CDR3, taken from reference TRBV7-9 and TRBJ1-6): DTGVSQNPRHKITKRGQNVTFRCDPISEHNRLYWYRQTLGQGPEFLTYFQNEAQLEKSRLLSDRFSAERPKGSFSTLEIQRTEQGDSAMYLCASSLVGEGGSPLHFGNGTRLTVT.

This rearrangement joins TRBV12-5 to TRBJ2-1, with TRBD2 matching over 10 bases. Germline CDR1 is LGHNT and CDR2 is FRNRAP. The CDR3 is 16 amino acids. After removal of 0 bases from V and 7 bases from J, the junction contained 6 bases not matched to a gene. The CDR3 loop is CASGLVLGLAANEQFF. The CDR3 DNA sequence: TGTGCTAGTGGTTTGGTACTAGGACTAGCGGCTAATGAGCAGTTCTTC.

This clone was picked up one time. The V gene is TRBV7-9, the J gene TRBJ1-3; TRBD1 matches 8 bases. The ends lost 5 bases at V and 6 bases at J; junction bases unmatched: 12. The germline CDR1 and CDR2 sequences are SEHNR and FQNEAQ (reference sequence). This CDR3 has 16 residues. CDR3 sequence: CASSPPGTGEINTIYF. DNA of the CDR3: TGTGCCAGCAGCCCGCCCGGGACAGGTGAAATAAACACCATATATTTT.

The chain recombines TRBV5-1 with TRBJ1-3, with 8 bases fitting TRBD1. The CDR3 length is 16 residues. Trimming removed 5 bases from V and 0 bases from J; junction bases left unmatched: 7. Germline loops: CDR1 SGHRS, CDR2 YFSETQ. CDR3 DNA: TGCGCCAGCAGTTCGGGACAGGTCGGCTCTGGAAACACCATATATTTT. Encoded protein: CASSSGQVGSGNTIYF.

The J gene is TRBJ2-7, the V gene TRBV28; TRBD2 matches 9 bases. The germline gives CDR1 MDHEN, CDR2 SYDVKM. V shed 3 bases and J 1 base; nucleotides not matched to a gene: 7. The CDR3 extends over 16 amino acids. In nucleotides, the CDR3 is TGTGCCAGCAGTTTTTTGGCTACTAGCGGGTCCTACGAGCAGTACTTC. Protein product: CASSFLATSGSYEQYF.

The CDR3 DNA reads TGCGCCAGCAGCTTGGGAATGACTAGCCCAGATACGCAGTATTTT. This translates into CASSLGMTSPDTQYF. This sequence joins TRBV5-1 and TRBJ2-3; TRBD2 agrees at 7 bases. This CDR3 region has 15 residues. Trimming at V came to 0 bases and at J to 4 bases, leaving 5 bases not matched to a gene. Germline V gene lookup returns CDR1 SGHRS and CDR2 YFSETQ.

The rearrangement joins TRBV9 to TRBJ1-3; unclear D gene. V was cut by 3 bases and J by 1 base, with 8 bases left in between. This CDR3 spans 14 amino acids. From germline, CDR1 is SGDLS and CDR2 YYNGEE. The CDR3 is CASSDRRSGNTIYF. Here the CDR3 DNA reads TGTGCCAGCAGCGACCGGCGGTCTGGAAACACCATATATTTT.

The gene calls are TRBV27 and TRBJ1-2, with TRBD1 matching 9 bases. V dropped 5 bases and J dropped 7; count of bases not matched to a gene: 2. CDR1 is MNHEY and CDR2 is SMNVEV in the germline V gene (reference sequence). The CDR3 has 12 amino acids. This CDR3 reads CASSGQGFGYTF. CDR3 bases: TGTGCCAGCAGTGGACAGGGGTTTGGCTACACCTTC.

This rearrangement joins TRBV6-1 to TRBJ2-5; tentatively, D is TRBD1 or TRBD2 (5 bases each). The germline V gene has CDR1 MNHNS and CDR2 SASEGT. The CDR3 consists of 13 residues. V gave up 5 bases and J gave up 4 bases, with 11 bases separating them. This CDR3 reads CASSFGATETQYF. In nucleotides, the CDR3 is TGTGCCAGCAGTTTCGGGGCAACAGAGACCCAGTACTTC.

CDR3: CASSRDPGSNQPQHF. The CDR3 bases are TGTGCCAGCAGCCGGGACCCCGGGAGCAATCAGCCCCAGCATTTT. The V call is TRBV6-5, the J call TRBJ1-5, with D tentatively TRBD1 (5 bases). Germline V gene lookup returns CDR1 MNHEY and CDR2 SVGAGI. The CDR3 consists of 15 residues. Trimming took 6 bases from V and 1 from J, leaving 13 bases between them.

This chain joins TRBV5-4 and TRBJ2-5, with 15 bases fitting TRBD2. CDR1 SGHNT and CDR2 YYREEE come from the germline V gene (reference sequence). The CDR3 contains 17 residues. Losses at the gene ends were 4 bases for V and 3 bases for J; bases not matched to a gene: 7. The CDR3 protein is CASSPTRTSGREETQYF. The CDR3 nucleotides are TGTGCCAGCAGCCCGACTCGGACTAGCGGGAGGGAAGAGACCCAGTACTTC.

The chain uses TRBV30 and TRBJ2-6; D is uncertain. V was shortened by 2 bases and J by 0 bases, with 11 bases between the two germline ends. The CDR3 runs 16 residues. Germline loops: CDR1 GTSNPN, CDR2 SVGIG (reference sequence). The CDR3 spells CAWSKDLGSGANVLTF. The CDR3 bases are TGTGCCTGGAGTAAGGATTTAGGCTCTGGGGCCAACGTCCTGACTTTC.